This is a list of T cell receptor beta chains from one sample in a study of blood T cell repertoires in COVID-19. Data came from immunoSEQ multiplex PCR; TCRdb stores just in-frame clones and leaves some out. This table has approximately 87,000 clones, approximately 81% appearing once. Sample: peripheral blood. The receptors here all came from an elderly woman with acute or convalescent COVID-19. The CDR3 runs from the conserved cysteine through the conserved F or W. The order of the fields is clone size, J gene, V gene, D gene, CDR3 DNA, CDR3 protein. A D gene is named only where the DNA matches it firmly. Rows give clone size only sometimes, using once, few, many, or a class for an expanded clone.

>NA|TRBJ2-3|TRBV23-1|TRBD2
TGCGCCAGCAGTCGCCGCCGAGGACTAGCGGGGAAAAGCACAGATACGCAGTATTTT
CASSRRRGLAGKSTDTQYF
>NA|TRBJ1-5|TRBV29-1|TRBD1
TGCAGCGTCCCCCGGACAGGGGGGCAGCCCCAGCATTTT
CSVPRTGGQPQHF
>NA|TRBJ2-5|TRBV27|TRBD1
TGTGCCAGCAGTTTACGATACCGACAGGGTCAAGAGACCCAGTACTTC
CASSLRYRQGQETQYF
>NA|TRBJ2-5|TRBV29-1|NA
TGCAGCGTTGCTAACGTAGAGACCCAGTACTTC
CSVANVETQYF
>NA|TRBJ2-3|TRBV30|TRBD1
TGTGCCTGGAGTGTTTTATCGGGACAGGGGCAGTACACAGATACGCAGTATTTT
CAWSVLSGQGQYTDTQYF
>NA|TRBJ2-5|TRBV9|TRBD2
TGTGCCAGCAGCAGGACTAGCGGGGGGGCCATGGAGACCCAGTACTTC
CASSRTSGGAMETQYF
>NA|TRBJ1-1|TRBV19|NA
TGTGCCAGTAGTATGGACAAGAACACTGAAGCTTTCTTT
CASSMDKNTEAFF
>once|TRBJ2-3|TRBV2|TRBD1
TGTGCCAGCAGACGACAGGGGAGCACAGATACGCAGTATTTT
CASRRQGSTDTQYF
>NA|TRBJ2-5|TRBV19|NA
TGTGCCAGTAGTATAGAGGGTGGCTGGTCCTCGGGGACCCAGTACTTC
CASSIEGGWSSGTQYF
>few|TRBJ2-2|TRBV10-2|TRBD1
TGCGCCAGCAGGGCGGACAGGGATACCGGGGAGCTGTTTTTT
CASRADRDTGELFF
>NA|TRBJ1-3|TRBV19|NA
TGTGCCAGTAGTAGAGGCTTCCAGAGCTCTGGAAACACCATATATTTT
CASSRGFQSSGNTIYF
>NA|TRBJ1-2|TRBV19|NA
TGTGCCAGTAGTTCACTTAACTATGGCTACACCTTC
CASSSLNYGYTF
>once|TRBJ2-3|TRBV4-2|NA
TGTGCCAGCAGCCAAGATGTGAGGGGGTTCGGTACGCAGTATTTT
CASSQDVRGFGTQYF
>few|TRBJ2-2|TRBV7-2|TRBD1
TGTGCCAGCAGCTTAACCTCAGGGGGCGCGGGCGGGGAGCTGTTTTTT
CASSLTSGGAGGELFF
>NA|TRBJ2-7|TRBV7-2|NA
TGTGCCAGCAGCCCGAGGGTTAGTGTCTCCTACGAGCAGTACTTC
CASSPRVSVSYEQYF
>NA|TRBJ2-3|TRBV3-1/TRBV3-2|NA
TGTGCCAGCAGCCAAGATGGGGTTAGCGCAACTAGCACAGATACGCAGTATTTT
CASSQDGVSATSTDTQYF
>NA|TRBJ2-7|TRBV5-5|NA
TGTGCCAGCAGCTTGGTGACGGGGGGCCCCTACGAGCAGTACTTC
CASSLVTGGPYEQYF
>NA|TRBJ1-2|TRBV29-1|NA
TGCAGCGTCGAACAGGGAAGAGGCTACACCTTC
CSVEQGRGYTF
>NA|TRBJ1-3|TRBV27|NA
TGTGCCAGCAGCCGGGGGGGCGGAAACACCATATATTTT
CASSRGGGNTIYF
>NA|TRBJ1-1|TRBV6-6|NA
TGTGCCAGCAGCACCGGGGACGGCGGGGTCGCTGAAGCTTTCTTT
CASSTGDGGVAEAFF
>NA|TRBJ2-7|TRBV7-6|TRBD1
TGTGCCAGCAGCCCCGGACAGGACACGTCCTACGAGCAGTACTTC
CASSPGQDTSYEQYF
>NA|TRBJ2-1|TRBV11-2|TRBD2
TGTGCCAGCAGCGCCGGGACTAGCTATGATAGTGAGCAGTTCTTC
CASSAGTSYDSEQFF
>once|TRBJ2-3|TRBV19|NA
TGTGCCAGTAGTACGGAATCCATACCAGGGGGCACAGATACGCAGTATTTT
CASSTESIPGGTDTQYF
>NA|TRBJ1-5|TRBV10-2|NA
TGCGCCAGCAGCGGACAGCCCCATAGCAATCAGCCCCAGCATTTT
CASSGQPHSNQPQHF
>NA|TRBJ1-2|TRBV29-1|NA
TGCAGCGTTGGGGCTACGGACTATGGCTACACCTTC
CSVGATDYGYTF
>NA|TRBJ1-2|TRBV10-3|NA
TGTGCCATCACTCCTGGGGGGGATAACTATGGCTACACCTTC
CAITPGGDNYGYTF
>NA|TRBJ1-1|TRBV5-1|NA
TGCGCCAGCAGCTTGGGAGGGCAAGACACTGAAGCTTTCTTT
CASSLGGQDTEAFF
>NA|TRBJ2-2|TRBV7-8|TRBD2
TGTGCCAGCAGTACCAGGGGGACTAGCGGGGGGTACACCGGGGAGCTGTTTTTT
CASSTRGTSGGYTGELFF
>NA|TRBJ2-1|TRBV2|TRBD2
TGTGCCAGCAGGGAACTAGCGGGGGACTACAATGAGCAGTTCTTC
CASRELAGDYNEQFF
>NA|TRBJ2-5|TRBV14|TRBD1
TGTGCCAGCAGCCAGTCCGGGACAGGGGGCGCAAAGACCCAGTACTTC
CASSQSGTGGAKTQYF
>NA|TRBJ1-2|TRBV27|TRBD1
TGTGCCAACCGACCCTTCCGGGACAGGTGGCATAATGGCTACACCTTC
CANRPFRDRWHNGYTF
>NA|TRBJ1-1|TRBV5-4|NA
TGTGCCAGCAGCTCAGACTTGAACACTGAAGCTTTCTTT
CASSSDLNTEAFF
>NA|TRBJ2-7|TRBV5-4|TRBD1
TGTGCCAGCAGCTTGGAACAGGGGACCTACGAGCAGTACTTC
CASSLEQGTYEQYF
>NA|TRBJ2-3|TRBV9|TRBD1
TGTGCCAGCAGCCCTCACTCAGGGACAGGTAGCACAGATACGCAGTATTTT
CASSPHSGTGSTDTQYF
>NA|TRBJ1-4|TRBV19|TRBD1
TGTGCCAGTAGCCGACAGGGGACCGCTGGGGAAAAACTGTTTTTT
CASSRQGTAGEKLFF
>NA|TRBJ1-6|TRBV9|TRBD1
TGTGCCAGCAGCGTAGAGGCAGGGGGCGATTCACCCCTCCACTTT
CASSVEAGGDSPLHF